The text below deals with one TCR beta chain. Clones were sequenced by immunoSEQ multiplex PCR, and TCRdb holds only the in-frame ones, with some missing. The sample includes about 61,000 clones, about 87% seen only once; the top ten take about 2%. The data stem from a study of OX40 agonist ivuxolimab in advanced cancers. V lost 3 bases and J 5 bases, leaving 10 bases between the germline ends. The germline gives CDR1 SGHRS, CDR2 YFSETQ. This CDR3 comprises 13 residues. V usage is TRBV5-1 and J usage is TRBJ2-3; no firm D call. This receptor was obtained from an adult with an advanced solid tumor such as melanoma, head and neck, liver or kidney cancer. Material: CD4+ or CD8+ T cells sorted from blood, obtained in a trial of the OX40 agonist ivuxolimab. CDR3 sequence: CASSSGSIDTQYF. CDR3 DNA sequence: TGCGCCAGCAGCTCCGGGTCTATAGATACGCAGTATTTT.